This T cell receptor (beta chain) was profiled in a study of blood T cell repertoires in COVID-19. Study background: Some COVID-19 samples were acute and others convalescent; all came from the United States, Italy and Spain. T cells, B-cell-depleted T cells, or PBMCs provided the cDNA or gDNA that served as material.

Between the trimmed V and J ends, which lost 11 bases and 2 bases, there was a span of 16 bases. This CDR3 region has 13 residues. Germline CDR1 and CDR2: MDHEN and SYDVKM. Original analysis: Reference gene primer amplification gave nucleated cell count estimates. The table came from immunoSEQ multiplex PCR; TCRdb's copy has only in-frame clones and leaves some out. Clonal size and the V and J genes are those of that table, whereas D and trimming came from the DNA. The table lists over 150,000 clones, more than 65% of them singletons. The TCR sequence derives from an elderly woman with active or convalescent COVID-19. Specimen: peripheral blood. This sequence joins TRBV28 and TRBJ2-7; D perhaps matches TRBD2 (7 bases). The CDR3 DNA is TGTGCCGGCGGTGGGGGGGCAACCTACGAGCAGTACTTC. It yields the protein CAGGGGATYEQYF.